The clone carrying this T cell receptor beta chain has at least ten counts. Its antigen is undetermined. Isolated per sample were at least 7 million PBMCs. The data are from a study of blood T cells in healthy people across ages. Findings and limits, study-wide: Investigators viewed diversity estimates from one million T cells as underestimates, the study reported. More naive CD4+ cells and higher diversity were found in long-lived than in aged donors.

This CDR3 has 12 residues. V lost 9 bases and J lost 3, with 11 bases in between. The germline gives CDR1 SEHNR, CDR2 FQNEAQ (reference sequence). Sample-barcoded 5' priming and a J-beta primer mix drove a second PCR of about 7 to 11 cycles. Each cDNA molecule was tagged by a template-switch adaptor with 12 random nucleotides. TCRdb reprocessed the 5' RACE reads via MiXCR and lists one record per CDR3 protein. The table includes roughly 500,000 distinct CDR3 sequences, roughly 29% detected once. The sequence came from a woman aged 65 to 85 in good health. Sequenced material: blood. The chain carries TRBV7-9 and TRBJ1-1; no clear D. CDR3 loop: CASSLGYTEAFF. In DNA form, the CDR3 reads TGTGCCAGTAGTTTAGGTTACACTGAAGCTTTCTTT.